A selection of T cell receptor beta chains follows, all from one sample in a study of metastatic and nonmetastatic thyroid tumors. From the PCR reads, TCRdb re-called clones with MiXCR. The sample shows 20,000 to 25,000 clones, 20% of them seen only once. Source material: blood. These receptors came from a female donor with papillary thyroid cancer or a benign thyroid nodule (not recorded which). Some clones in this sample may be carry-over from other donors' samples. Each CDR3 is given with its conserved first and last residue.

v_call cdr3_aa
TRBV20-1 CSVPSSNGEKLFF
TRBV2 CATDQENRGSEQYF
TRBV27 CASSQGLNYGYTF
TRBV28 CASSFPSRQVTDTHYF
TRBV24-1 CATSDPGQGNEQFF
TRBV20-1 CSARVLSGRRSYNEQFF
TRBV4-1 CASSQAPGISETQYF
TRBV7-8 CASSPDRAVVLSYEQYF
TRBV11-2 CASSLSGEKLFF
TRBV5-5 CASSSGHNYGYTF
TRBV29-1 CSVEGGAGYVFF
TRBV24-1 CATSDLGTGSGETQYF
TRBV10-2 CASLDLYYRGVSYNEQFF
TRBV18 CASSPGLNRNSGNTIYF
TRBV6-1 CASSPGSGDFQPQHF
TRBV12-3/TRBV12-4 CASSLRQVLLDEQYF